This TCR beta chain was retrieved from a study of T cell changes during pregnancy in multiple sclerosis. In its sample, this clone was seen a few times. Some clones are missing from TCRdb's copy, which holds only in-frame ones; the method was immunoSEQ multiplex PCR. This sample carries about 40,000 clones, 88% of them seen once, and the ten largest clones take approximately 1%. V was cut by 5 bases and J by 6 bases, with 11 bases left in between. Germline V lookup: CDR1 SGHVS, CDR2 FQNEAQ. The CDR3 contains 12 residues. The TCR was taken from a female donor with multiple sclerosis, enrolled in a pregnancy study. The chain recombines TRBV7-8 with TRBJ2-7; D is undetermined. This sample comprised CD4+ T cells from peripheral blood mononuclear cells, obtained in the second trimester of pregnancy. The CDR3 sequence: CASSLVLSEQYF. The CDR3 DNA follows: TGTGCCAGCAGCCTCGTCCTGTCCGAGCAGTACTTC.